The entry that follows covers one T cell receptor beta chain sequence. Its target is unknown. CDR3 length equals 15 residues. The germline CDR1 and CDR2 sequences are ENHRY and SYGVKD. V gave up 0 bases and J gave up 1 base, with 9 bases separating them. The sample originates from a study of T cell responses to AZD1222 COVID-19 vaccine. Study-wide findings and caveats: Mostly white British, mostly female donors; authors suggested clonal diversity may be underestimated. Repertoire sampling was restricted to post-peak T cell response timepoints. Unmutated variant regions are reportedly targeted by nearly half of spike-specific TCRs. Of the AZD1222 recipients, only five to seven were seropositive at baseline.

The assay was immunoSEQ multiplex PCR, and TCRdb's table has in-frame clones only and misses some. Among approximately 90,000 clones listed, roughly 90% were seen once. The V and J genes are TRBV10-3 and TRBJ1-1, with a tentative D call TRBD1 (5 bases). The TCR originated in an adult who received the AZD1222 COVID-19 vaccine. The source material was peripheral blood, sampled 28 days after the second AZD1222 dose. The CDR3 DNA reads TGTGCCATCAGTGAGTCTGGACACGCGAACACTGAAGCTTTCTTT. As protein: CAISESGHANTEAFF.